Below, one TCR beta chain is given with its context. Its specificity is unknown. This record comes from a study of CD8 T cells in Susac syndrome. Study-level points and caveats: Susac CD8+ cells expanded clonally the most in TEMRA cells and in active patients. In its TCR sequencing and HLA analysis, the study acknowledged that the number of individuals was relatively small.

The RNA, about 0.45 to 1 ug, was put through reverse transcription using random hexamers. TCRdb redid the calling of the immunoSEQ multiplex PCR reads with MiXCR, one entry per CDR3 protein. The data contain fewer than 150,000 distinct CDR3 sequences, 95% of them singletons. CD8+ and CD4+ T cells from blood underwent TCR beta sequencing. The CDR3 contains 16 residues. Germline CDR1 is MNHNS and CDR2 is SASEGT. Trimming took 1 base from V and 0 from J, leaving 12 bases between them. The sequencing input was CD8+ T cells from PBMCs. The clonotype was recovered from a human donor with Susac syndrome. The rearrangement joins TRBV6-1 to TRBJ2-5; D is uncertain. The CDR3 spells CASSEEIGSYQETQYF. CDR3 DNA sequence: TGTGCCAGCAGTGAAGAAATTGGATCTTACCAAGAGACCCAGTACTTC.